These T cell receptor beta chains were read from a single sample in a study of T cells in tuberculosis. The data were produced by immunoSEQ multiplex PCR, yet TCRdb's version contains in-frame clones alone and is incomplete. The top ten clones hold approximately 1.5% of a sample with about 53,000 clones, roughly 96% of them seen once. The starting material was PBMCs, obtained at tuberculosis diagnosis. Receptors originate from an adult with tuberculosis. CDR3s include the opening cysteine and the closing phenylalanine or tryptophan. A D gene is named only where the DNA matches it firmly. Size is omitted from some rows. Given values are once, few, many or a class for expanded clones.

CDR3	DNA	J	D	size	V
CASSPGTHLTGELFF	TGTGCCAGCAGCCCCGGGACTCATTTAACCGGGGAGCTGTTTTTT	TRBJ2-2	NA	NA	TRBV5-4
CASSLGDRGYLVSEAFF	TGTGCCAGCAGCTTGGGGGACAGGGGTTACTTAGTCTCTGAAGCTTTCTTT	TRBJ1-1	TRBD1	NA	TRBV5-6
CASSQEGQGGYEQYF	TGTGCCAGCAGCCAAGAAGGCCAGGGGGGATACGAGCAGTACTTC	TRBJ2-7	NA	NA	TRBV4-2
CASSLVGLAGRNNEQFF	TGTGCCAGCAGCTTAGTTGGCCTAGCGGGAAGAAACAATGAGCAGTTCTTC	TRBJ2-1	TRBD2	NA	TRBV7-2
CAISRGTDYGQPQHF	TGTGCCATCTCCAGGGGAACTGATTATGGTCAGCCCCAGCATTTT	TRBJ1-5	NA	NA	TRBV10-3
CAWSLGQGRGEKLFF	TGTGCCTGGAGTCTCGGACAGGGTCGAGGTGAAAAACTGTTTTTT	TRBJ1-4	TRBD1	NA	TRBV30
CSVSYLNEQFF	TGCAGCGTTTCCTACCTCAATGAGCAGTTCTTC	TRBJ2-1	NA	NA	TRBV29-1
CASSPLGGEDTQYF	TGTGCCAGCTCACCCTTAGGGGGTGAAGATACGCAGTATTTT	TRBJ2-3	NA	NA	TRBV18
CASSFFGLAGGFKLHEQYF	TGTGCCAGCAGTTTCTTTGGACTAGCGGGAGGGTTTAAACTCCACGAGCAGTACTTC	TRBJ2-7	TRBD2	once	TRBV27
CASSLGGTDNSPLHF	TGCGCCAGCAGCTTGGGCGGGACAGATAATTCACCCCTCCACTTT	TRBJ1-6	TRBD1	NA	TRBV5-1
CASSLDRVPGNEQFF	TGTGCCAGCAGCCTAGACAGGGTCCCAGGGAATGAGCAGTTCTTC	TRBJ2-1	TRBD1	NA	TRBV7-2
CASSEATGRPQHF	TGCGCCAGCAGTGAAGCGACAGGCCGACCCCAGCATTTT	TRBJ1-5	NA	NA	TRBV10-1
CAIKGLGGTQYF	TGTGCCATCAAGGGACTAGGGGGGACCCAGTACTTC	TRBJ2-5	TRBD2	NA	TRBV10-3
CSAENERQFF	TGCAGTGCCGAGAATGAGCGGCAGTTCTTC	TRBJ2-1	NA	NA	TRBV20-1
CASSGGLRQGAWTEAFF	TGTGCCAGCAGTGGGGGATTACGACAGGGGGCATGGACTGAAGCTTTCTTT	TRBJ1-1	TRBD1	NA	TRBV6-1
CASSPPTSDRVGGELFF	TGTGCCAGCAGCCCACCTACCTCTGACAGGGTTGGCGGGGAGCTGTTTTTT	TRBJ2-2	TRBD1	once	TRBV5-4
CASSRAARSNQPQHF	TGTGCCAGCAGCCGAGCGGCCCGGAGCAATCAGCCCCAGCATTTT	TRBJ1-5	NA	NA	TRBV5-6
CAAGRDGGTEAFF	TGTGCCGCGGGCCGGGACGGGGGGACTGAAGCTTTCTTT	TRBJ1-1	NA	NA	TRBV11-1
CASSLRRGDQPQHF	TGTGCCAGCAGCTTAAGGAGAGGAGACCAGCCCCAGCATTTT	TRBJ1-5	NA	NA	TRBV7-2
CAWRTQANNQPQHF	TGTGCCTGGAGGACGCAGGCGAACAATCAGCCCCAGCATTTT	TRBJ1-5	NA	NA	TRBV30
CASSTKTSLVNTQYF	TGTGCCAGTAGTACCAAAACTAGCTTGGTCAATACGCAGTATTTT	TRBJ2-3	NA	NA	TRBV19
CASSVAGTYGYTF	TGTGCCAGCAGCGTGGCAGGTACCTATGGCTACACCTTC	TRBJ1-2	NA	few	TRBV14
CASSESGAEDGYTF	TGCGCCAGCAGTGAATCAGGGGCGGAGGATGGCTACACCTTC	TRBJ1-2	NA	NA	TRBV5-1
CASSLWRDRGYTF	TGTGCCAGCAGTTTATGGAGGGACAGGGGCTACACCTTC	TRBJ1-2	TRBD1	NA	TRBV27
CAGLARYNEQFF	TGTGCCGGACTAGCGCGTTACAATGAGCAGTTCTTC	TRBJ2-1	TRBD2	once	TRBV19
CASSQSEGNTEAFF	TGTGCCAGCTCACAAAGCGAGGGAAACACTGAAGCTTTCTTT	TRBJ1-1	NA	NA	TRBV18